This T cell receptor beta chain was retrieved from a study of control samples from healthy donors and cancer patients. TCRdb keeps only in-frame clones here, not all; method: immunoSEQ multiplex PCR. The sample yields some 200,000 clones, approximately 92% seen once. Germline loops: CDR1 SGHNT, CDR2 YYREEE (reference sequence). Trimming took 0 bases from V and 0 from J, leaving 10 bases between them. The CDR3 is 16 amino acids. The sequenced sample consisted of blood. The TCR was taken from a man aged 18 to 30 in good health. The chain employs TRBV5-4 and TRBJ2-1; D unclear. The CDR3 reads CASSLASIPSYNEQFF. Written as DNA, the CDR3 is TGTGCCAGCAGCTTGGCCTCAATTCCCTCCTACAATGAGCAGTTCTTC. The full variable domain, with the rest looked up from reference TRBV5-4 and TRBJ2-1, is ETGVTQSPTHLIKTRGQQVTLRCSSQSGHNTVSWYQQALGQGPQFIFQYYREEENGRGNFPPRFSGLQFPNYSSELNVNALELDDSALYLCASSLASIPSYNEQFFGPGTRLTVL.